The next 30 T cell receptor beta chains were all read from a single sample in a study of cytomegalovirus exposure and HLA in healthy donors. Amplification used 60 Vbeta primers and 13 Jbeta primers. Assay used: immunoSEQ multiplex PCR; TCRdb lists only in-frame clones, some missing. The sample has about 140,000 clones, over 60% seen once. Sequencing was carried out using PBMCs. The receptors come from a man between 35 and 55 years old in good health and CMV-seronegative.

This clone was counted only a few times. The rearrangement links TRBV30 to TRBJ1-2; no clear D. Germline V gene data show CDR1 as GTSNPN and CDR2 as SVGIG (reference sequence). Trimming took 2 bases from V and 7 from J, leaving 23 bases between them. The CDR3 length is 16 residues. The CDR3 is CAWSKPSVSVRVGYTF. The CDR3 bases are TGTGCCTGGAGTAAACCCTCGGTCTCGGTGAGGGTTGGCTACACCTTC.

The chain employs TRBV30 and TRBJ2-7; TRBD2 might be the D (6 bases). The CDR3 totals 14 residues. Between the trimmed V and J ends, which lost 2 bases and 0 bases, there was a span of 11 bases. Germline CDR1 and CDR2: GTSNPN and SVGIG (reference sequence). DNA of the CDR3: TGTGCCTGGAGTCCGACGGGACTCTCCTACGAGCAGTACTTC. It is translated as CAWSPTGLSYEQYF.

Remarks on this clone: The same CDR3 arises from other DNA sequences in this sample as well. The gene calls are TRBV30 and TRBJ1-5; tentative D call: TRBD1 (5 bases). V was clipped by 4 bases and J by 6 bases, with 19 bases between them. This CDR3 comprises 15 residues. Per the germline V gene, CDR1 is GTSNPN and CDR2 is SVGIG (reference sequence). The CDR3 sequence is CAWNAGTGGIQPQHF. In DNA, the CDR3 is TGTGCCTGGAACGCCGGGACGGGGGGTATTCAGCCCCAGCATTTT.

This chain's CDR3 is CASRDRLNEQYF. The DNA of the CDR3 is TGTGCCAGCAGGGACAGGTTGAACGAGCAGTACTTC. This chain uses TRBV6-5 with TRBJ2-7; TRBD1 matches 7 bases. The CDR3 has 12 amino acids. Losses at the gene ends were 6 bases for V and 5 bases for J; bases not matched to a gene: 4. Germline V gene lookup returns CDR1 MNHEY and CDR2 SVGAGI.

V usage is TRBV19 and J usage is TRBJ1-3, with TRBD1 matching 8 bases. With V trimmed by 8 bases and J by 2 bases, 5 bases remained unmatched. CDR3 length: 14 amino acids. Looked up from germline, CDR1 is LNHDA and CDR2 is SQIVND (reference sequence). The CDR3 sequence: CASSRQGTGNTIYF. Here the CDR3 DNA reads TGTGCCAGTTCCCGACAGGGGACTGGAAACACCATATATTTT. Variable domain in full (rest from reference TRBV19 and TRBJ1-3): DGGITQSPKYLFRKEGQNVTLSCEQNLNHDAMYWYRQDPGQGLRLIYYSQIVNDFQKGDIAEGYSVSREKKESFPLTVTSAQKNPTAFYLCASSRQGTGNTIYFGEGSWLTVV.

V usage is TRBV4-2 and J usage is TRBJ2-3; no firm D call. Germline CDR1 reads LGHNA; CDR2 reads YNFKEQ. Trimming cost V 0 bases and J 3 bases, with 13 bases left between them. The CDR3 is 16 amino acids. The CDR3 loop is CASSQEVLRVTDTQYF. CDR3 DNA sequence: TGTGCCAGCAGCCAAGAAGTCTTAAGAGTGACAGATACGCAGTATTTT.

The chain links TRBV11-2 to TRBJ2-7; D is ambiguous. The germline V gene has CDR1 SGHAT and CDR2 FQNNGV. V was shortened by 0 bases and J by 3 bases, with 9 bases between the two germline ends. CDR3 length equals 14 residues. The CDR3 reads CASSLDPVVYEQYF. Here the CDR3 DNA reads TGTGCCAGCAGCTTAGATCCCGTCGTCTACGAGCAGTACTTC. Together with reference TRBV11-2 and TRBJ2-7, the CDR3 gives the full variable domain: EAGVAQSPRYKIIEKRQSVAFWCNPISGHATLYWYQQILGQGPKLLIQFQNNGVVDDSQLPKDRFSAERLKGVDSTLKIQPAKLEDSAVYLCASSLDPVVYEQYFGPGTRLTVT.

This chain links TRBV7-8 with TRBJ2-7; 7 positions match TRBD1. CDR1 is SGHVS and CDR2 is FQNEAQ in the germline V gene. The trim removed 4 bases at V and 3 bases at J, leaving 3 bases unmatched. There are 13 residues in the CDR3. CDR3 in amino acids: CASSSGQRYEQYF. As DNA, the CDR3 is TGTGCCAGCAGCTCGGGACAGCGCTACGAGCAGTACTTC.

V usage is TRBV5-4 and J usage is TRBJ1-1; 7 bases map to TRBD1. Germline V gene sequence: CDR1 SGHNT, CDR2 YYREEE (reference sequence). The CDR3 covers 14 residues. The junction had 0 bases not matched to a gene; V was cut back by 0 bases and J by 1 base. The CDR3 DNA reads as TGTGCCAGCAGCTTGGACAGGGGGAACACTGAAGCTTTCTTT. Translating gives CASSLDRGNTEAFF.

The chain carries TRBV28 and TRBJ1-1; D gene uncertain. The CDR3 loop spans 13 amino acids. Germline CDR1 reads MDHEN; CDR2 reads SYDVKM. V lost 5 bases to trimming and J lost 7 bases, with 14 bases between them. The chain's CDR3 is CASSQWLAGEAFF. DNA for the CDR3: TGTGCCAGCAGTCAGTGGCTGGCGGGTGAAGCTTTCTTT.

This chain uses TRBV5-8 with TRBJ1-4; TRBD1 aligns across 8 bases. Germline trimming cut 0 bases from V and 7 bases from J; bases unmatched to any gene: 8. The CDR3 is made up of 16 amino acids. The germline V gene has CDR1 SGHTS and CDR2 YDEGEE. Here the CDR3 reads CASSLGSGQGGEKLFF. Here the CDR3 DNA reads TGTGCCAGCAGCTTGGGTAGCGGACAGGGAGGTGAAAAACTGTTTTTT.

The rearrangement uses TRBV28 and TRBJ2-2; 8 nucleotides line up with TRBD2. J was trimmed by 6 bases and V by 7 bases; bases with no gene match: 16. The CDR3 is 17 residues long. Germline-derived CDR1 and CDR2 are MDHEN and SYDVKM. The CDR3: CASTLHGGAGISGELFF. The CDR3 nucleotides are TGTGCCAGCACGCTCCACGGGGGGGCGGGAATCTCCGGGGAGCTGTTTTTT.

The chain links TRBV7-2 to TRBJ1-1; the D gene is possibly TRBD1 (5 bases). Germline CDR1 SGHTA, CDR2 FQGNSA. The V gene lost 1 base and the J gene lost 5 bases, with 17 bases spanning the gap. This CDR3 is 16 amino acids long. CDR3 coding DNA: TGTGCCAGCAGCTTAGGCCTCGGAGGGGTAAGGACTGAAGCTTTCTTT. Residues: CASSLGLGGVRTEAFF.

This clone was counted only a few times. The chain employs TRBV6-1 and TRBJ2-1, with 8 nucleotides matching TRBD1. V lost 1 base to trimming and J lost 6 bases; unmatched junction nucleotides: 5. Germline values: CDR1 MNHNS, CDR2 SASEGT. The CDR3 extends over 15 amino acids. For the CDR3, the DNA is TGTGCCAGCAGTGAAGGGACAGGGATAAGCAATGAGCAGTTCTTC. Translation gives CASSEGTGISNEQFF.

The chain has TRBV7-9 and TRBJ2-2; 11 bases line up with TRBD1. CDR1 SEHNR and CDR2 FQNEAQ come from the germline V gene (reference sequence). V was pared by 5 bases and J by 2 bases, with 7 bases of the junction left unmatched. CDR3 length: 17 amino acids. CDR3 DNA sequence: TGTGCCAGCAGCCCCGGGACAGGGGGGCTCAACACCGGGGAGCTGTTTTTT. It is translated as CASSPGTGGLNTGELFF. Full variable domain (missing parts from reference TRBV7-9 and TRBJ2-2): DTGVSQNPRHKITKRGQNVTFRCDPISEHNRLYWYRQTLGQGPEFLTYFQNEAQLEKSRLLSDRFSAERPKGSFSTLEIQRTEQGDSAMYLCASSPGTGGLNTGELFFGEGSRLTVL.

The chain is built from TRBV6-5 and TRBJ2-7; possible D gene TRBD1, 6 bases. The germline V gene encodes CDR1 MNHEY and CDR2 SVGAGI. This CDR3 comprises 14 residues. V dropped 6 bases and J dropped 0 bases, with 12 bases sitting between them. The CDR3 region is CASSRDRSSYEQYF. Here the CDR3 DNA reads TGTGCCAGCAGCCGAGACAGGAGCTCCTACGAGCAGTACTTC.

This sequence joins TRBV5-1 and TRBJ2-7; 10 bases are a match to TRBD1. CDR3 size: 16 residues. Unmatched junction bases numbered 9, after V lost 3 bases and J lost 3 bases. CDR1 is SGHRS, CDR2 YFSETQ, per germline. CDR3: CASSWNPGTGVYEQYF. The CDR3 DNA reads as TGCGCCAGCAGCTGGAACCCCGGGACAGGGGTCTACGAGCAGTACTTC.

This clone was observed a few times. The rearrangement links TRBV11-2 to TRBJ2-7; the D gene is possibly TRBD1 (6 bases). Germline V gene sequence: CDR1 SGHAT, CDR2 FQNNGV. The V end lost 3 bases, the J end lost 3 bases, and 9 bases lay between the germline ends. There are 13 residues in the CDR3. In DNA form, the CDR3 reads TGTGCCAGCAGCTTGGAACAGGGCTACGAGCAGTACTTC. It codes for CASSLEQGYEQYF.

V usage is TRBV4-1 and J usage is TRBJ1-1; the D is unclear. The CDR3 is 14 residues long. V lost 8 bases to trimming and J lost 1 base, with 14 bases between them. Germline V gives CDR1 MGHRA, CDR2 YSYEKL. Written as DNA, the CDR3 is TGCGCCAGCCTTCCCTTAACGGGGAACACTGAAGCTTTCTTT. Its translation: CASLPLTGNTEAFF.

The chain is built from TRBV29-1 and TRBJ2-6; the D is unclear. This CDR3 region has 13 residues. V was trimmed by 5 bases and J by 2 bases, leaving 7 bases between them. Germline loops: CDR1 SQVTM, CDR2 ANQGSEA. The CDR3 sequence: CSVTRTGANVLTF. The CDR3 DNA reads as TGCAGCGTTACCAGGACTGGGGCCAACGTCCTGACTTTC. Combining the CDR3 with reference TRBV29-1 and TRBJ2-6 gives the whole variable domain SAVISQKPSRDICQRGTSLTIQCQVDSQVTMMFWYRQQPGQSLTLIATANQGSEATYESGFVIDKFPISRPNLTFSTLTVSNMSPEDSSIYLCSVTRTGANVLTFGAGSRLTVL.

The table lists this clone with a few counts. The chain carries TRBV11-1 and TRBJ1-6, with D possibly matching TRBD1 (6 bases). Looked up from germline, CDR1 is SGHAT and CDR2 is FQDESV (reference sequence). The CDR3 is made up of 15 amino acids. The germline V and J ends were trimmed by 5 bases and 7 bases, with 15 bases remaining between them. CDR3 protein: CASSKQGRSNSPLHF. CDR3 nucleotide sequence: TGTGCCAGCAGCAAACAGGGAAGAAGCAATTCACCCCTCCACTTT.

The J gene is TRBJ1-1, the V gene TRBV4-2; D may be TRBD1 (5 bases). This CDR3 spans 14 amino acids. Trimming removed 5 bases from V and 7 bases from J, with 17 bases in between. CDR1 and CDR2 from the germline V gene are LGHNA and YNFKEQ. This CDR3 is CASSGRGGAGEAFF. Here the CDR3 DNA reads TGTGCCAGCAGCGGACGGGGAGGGGCTGGTGAAGCTTTCTTT.

The chain combines TRBV28 with TRBJ1-4; 12 bases fit TRBD1. The CDR3 has 18 amino acids. Germline V gene data show CDR1 as MDHEN and CDR2 as SYDVKM. V lost 3 bases, J lost 4 bases, and 9 bases stayed unmatched. The CDR3 sequence: CASSFSGTGGVLNEKLFF. The CDR3 nucleotides read TGTGCCAGCAGTTTCTCCGGGACAGGGGGCGTCCTTAATGAAAAACTGTTTTTT.

This clone has only one observation. The chain couples TRBV2 to TRBJ2-5; 7 bases are a match to TRBD1. TRBJ2-7 matches the DNA end more closely, so the J call is doubtful. This CDR3 contains 15 residues. Germline values: CDR1 SNHLY, CDR2 FYNNEI. CDR3 region: CASSEVRQGTYEQYF. The CDR3 region has the DNA TGTGCCAGCAGTGAGGTTAGACAGGGTACCTACGAGCAGTACTTC.

V usage is TRBV5-6 and J usage is TRBJ2-5, with 7 bases that match TRBD2. The V gene's germline CDR1 is SGHDT and CDR2 YYEEEE. Trimming took 6 bases from V and 3 from J; bases not matched to a gene: 14. This CDR3 is 16 amino acids long. The CDR3 here is CASNVFPGGLKETQYF. CDR3 DNA: TGTGCCAGCAACGTTTTCCCGGGAGGATTAAAAGAGACCCAGTACTTC.

The CDR3 reads CASSVYHGGELFF. The CDR3 DNA is TGTGCCAGCAGCGTCTATCATGGCGGGGAGCTGTTTTTT. The chain links TRBV14 to TRBJ2-2; no definite D call. The germline V gene encodes CDR1 SGHDN and CDR2 FVKESK. CDR3 length equals 13 residues. Deletions cut 5 bases from V and 7 bases from J, with 11 bases between.

The V call is TRBV7-8, the J call TRBJ2-1; D may be TRBD1 (5 bases). In germline, CDR1 is SGHVS, CDR2 FQNEAQ. Trimming stripped 6 bases from V and 4 bases from J, with 16 bases between. The CDR3 totals 15 residues. CDR3 in DNA: TGTGCCAGCAGGTTGGGGCCGGGTTTTTACAATGAGCAGTTCTTC. This sequence encodes CASRLGPGFYNEQFF.

The rearrangement uses TRBV7-9 and TRBJ1-2; D is possibly TRBD1 (6 bases). Between the trimmed V and J ends, which lost 4 bases and 8 bases, there was a span of 26 bases. This CDR3 has 17 residues. Germline CDR1 and CDR2: SEHNR and FQNEAQ (reference sequence). CDR3 region: CASSYPGHNPLYDGYTF. The CDR3 DNA reads as TGTGCCAGCAGCTATCCGGGACACAATCCTCTCTATGACGGCTACACCTTC.

The chain links TRBV5-4 to TRBJ2-7; D possibly corresponds to TRBD1 (5 bases). Trimming pared 7 bases from V and 4 bases from J, leaving 18 bases between. The CDR3 has 14 residues. Germline CDR1 and CDR2: SGHNT and YYREEE (reference sequence). CDR3 DNA: TGTGCCAGCCGCCGGCGACAGAGACTTTACGAGCAGTACTTC. It is translated as CASRRRQRLYEQYF.

The gene calls are TRBV9 and TRBJ2-7; D possibly corresponds to TRBD1 (5 bases). Germline CDR1 SGDLS, CDR2 YYNGEE. The CDR3 length is 13 residues. V was clipped by 3 bases and J by 6 bases, with 13 bases between them. CDR3 region: CASSATYRSEQYF. DNA for the CDR3: TGTGCCAGCAGCGCAACTTACAGGTCCGAGCAGTACTTC.